This TCR beta chain was recovered during a study of T cells in Graves' hyperthyroidism and ophthalmopathy. Study-level findings and limits: Appearing also in blood were most of the thyroid clonotypes expanded above 0.001.

With respect to this clonotype: Its antigen is not identified.

The study left out patients who had uncontrolled infection, other autoimmune disease, pregnancy or lactation. CDR1 is MNHNS, CDR2 SASEGT, per germline. Trimming shortened V by 8 bases and J by 0 bases, and 10 bases separated the two germline ends. The length of the CDR3 is 14 residues. What was amplified from RNA transcripts were TCR beta CDR3 regions. First-round RT-PCR of the TCR CDR3 relied on the HTBI primer set. TCRdb recomputed calls from the multiplex PCR reads with MiXCR, one row per CDR3 protein. The table includes about 560,000 distinct CDR3 sequences, 15% to 18% detected once. Sequenced: blood. The clonotype originates from a woman aged 25 to 39 with Graves' hyperthyroidism. The V call is TRBV6-1, the J call TRBJ1-4; possibly TRBD1 for D (5 bases). The CDR3 region is CASYHRSTNEKLFF. The CDR3 DNA sequence: TGTGCCAGCTACCACAGGTCAACTAATGAAAAACTGTTTTTT.